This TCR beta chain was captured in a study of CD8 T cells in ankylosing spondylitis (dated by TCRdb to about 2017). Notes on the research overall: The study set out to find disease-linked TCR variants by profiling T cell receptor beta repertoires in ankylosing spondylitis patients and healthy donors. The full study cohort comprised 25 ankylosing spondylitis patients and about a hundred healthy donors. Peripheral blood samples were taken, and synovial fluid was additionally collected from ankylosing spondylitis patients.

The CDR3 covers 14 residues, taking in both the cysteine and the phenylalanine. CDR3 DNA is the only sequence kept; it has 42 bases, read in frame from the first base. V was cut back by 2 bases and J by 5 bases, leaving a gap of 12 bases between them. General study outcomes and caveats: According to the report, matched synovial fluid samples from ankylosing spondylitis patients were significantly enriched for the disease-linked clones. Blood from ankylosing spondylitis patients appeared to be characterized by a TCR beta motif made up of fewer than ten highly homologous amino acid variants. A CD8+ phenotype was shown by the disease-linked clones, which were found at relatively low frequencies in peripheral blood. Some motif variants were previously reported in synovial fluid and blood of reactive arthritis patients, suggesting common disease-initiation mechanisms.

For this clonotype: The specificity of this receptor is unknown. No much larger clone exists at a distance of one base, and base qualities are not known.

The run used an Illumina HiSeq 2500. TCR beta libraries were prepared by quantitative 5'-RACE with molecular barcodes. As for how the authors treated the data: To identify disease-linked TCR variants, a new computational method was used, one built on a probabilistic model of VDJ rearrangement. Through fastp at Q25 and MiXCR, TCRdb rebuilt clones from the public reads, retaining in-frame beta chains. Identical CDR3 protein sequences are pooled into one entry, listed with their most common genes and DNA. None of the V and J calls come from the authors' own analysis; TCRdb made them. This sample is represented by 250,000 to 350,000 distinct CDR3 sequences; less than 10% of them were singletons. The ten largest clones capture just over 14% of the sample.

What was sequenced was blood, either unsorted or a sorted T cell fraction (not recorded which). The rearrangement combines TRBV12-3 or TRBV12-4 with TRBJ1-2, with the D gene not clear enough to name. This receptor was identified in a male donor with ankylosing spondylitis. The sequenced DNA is TGTGCCAGCAGTTTAATTGGAGGAGAGTATGGCTACACCTTC. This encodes CASSLIGGEYGYTF.